This T cell receptor (beta chain) was sequenced for a study of neoadjuvant nivolumab and ipilimumab in lung cancer. Sequencing was performed with immunoSEQ multiplex PCR; in TCRdb, only in-frame clones are kept and a portion is missing. The table shows around 21,000 clones, with roughly 84% occurring only once. Germline CDR1 reads SGHNT; CDR2 reads YYREEE (reference sequence). V shed 3 bases and J shed 2 bases, with 6 bases lying between them. CDR3 length: 12 residues. The chain joins TRBV5-4 to TRBJ2-7, with D tentatively TRBD1 or TRBD2 (5 bases each). This clonotype was sampled from an adult with non-small cell lung cancer. The starting material was peripheral blood, obtained before neoadjuvant nivolumab, alone or with ipilimumab. CDR3 nucleotides: TGTGCCAGCAGCTGGGACGCCTACGAGCAGTACTTC. It encodes CASSWDAYEQYF.